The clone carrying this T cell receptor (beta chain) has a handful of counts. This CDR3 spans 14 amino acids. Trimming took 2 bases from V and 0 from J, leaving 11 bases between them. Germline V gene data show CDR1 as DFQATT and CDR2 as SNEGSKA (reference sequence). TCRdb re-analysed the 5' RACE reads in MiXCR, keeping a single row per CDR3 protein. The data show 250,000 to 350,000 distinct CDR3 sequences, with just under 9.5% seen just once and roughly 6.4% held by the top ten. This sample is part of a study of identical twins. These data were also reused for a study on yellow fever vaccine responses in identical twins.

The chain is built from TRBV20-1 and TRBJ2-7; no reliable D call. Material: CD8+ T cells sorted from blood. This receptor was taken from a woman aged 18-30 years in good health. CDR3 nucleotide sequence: TGCAGTGCTAGATTGTTTCACGGCTCCTACGAGCAGTACTTC. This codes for CSARLFHGSYEQYF.